This T cell receptor (beta chain) was sequenced for a study of shared clonotypes between healthy human individuals. Study-wide results and caveats: Clonotype sharing across donors was expected to vary with sequencing depth.

Donation came from healthy HIV-negative adults that had no recent acute infections or vaccinations. Memory CD4+ cells were the fraction left after CD45RA+ naive selection. Sequenced by immunoSEQ multiplex PCR; TCRdb stores in-frame clones only, minus some. The table records 2.3 million or so clones, approximately 95% of them present only once. As to this clone: Its antigen is undetermined.

Germline V gene sequence: CDR1 MDHEN, CDR2 SYDVKM. Trimming at V came to 3 bases and at J to 6 bases, leaving 5 bases not matched to a gene. The CDR3 sequence is 15 residues long. This TCR was recovered from a man between 18 and 35 years old in good health. Some clones in this sample may be carry-over from other donors' samples. Sequenced: naive CD4+ T cells from PBMCs. Described subset: CD45RA+ positively selected. The rearrangement links TRBV28 to TRBJ1-6; TRBD1 aligns across 7 bases. Written as DNA, the CDR3 is TGTGCCAGCAGTTTCGGGGGACAGCTTAATTCACCCCTCCACTTT. The encoded protein is CASSFGGQLNSPLHF.